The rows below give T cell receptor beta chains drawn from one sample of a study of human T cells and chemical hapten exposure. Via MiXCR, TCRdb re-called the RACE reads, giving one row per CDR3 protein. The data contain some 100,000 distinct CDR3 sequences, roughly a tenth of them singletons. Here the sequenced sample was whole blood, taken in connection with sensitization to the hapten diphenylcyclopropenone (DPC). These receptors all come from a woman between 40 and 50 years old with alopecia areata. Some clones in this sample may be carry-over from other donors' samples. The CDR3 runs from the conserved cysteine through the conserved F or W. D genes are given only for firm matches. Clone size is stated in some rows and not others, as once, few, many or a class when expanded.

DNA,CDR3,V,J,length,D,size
TGTGCCAGCAGCAGCGACAGGAGGACTGAAGCTTTCTTT,CASSSDRRTEAFF,TRBV7-6,TRBJ1-1,13,.,few
TGTGCCAGCAGTTATTCCGAGACCCGGGAGCTGTTTTTT,CASSYSETRELFF,TRBV6-5,TRBJ2-2,13,.,few
TGTGCCAGCAGTAAAAGGACAGCGGGTGAAGCTTTCTTT,CASSKRTAGEAFF,TRBV27,TRBJ1-1,13,.,.
TGTGCCAGCAGTGATTCTACCGGGAGAGGGTCGGATTCACCCCTCCATTTT,CASSDSTGRGSDSPLHF,TRBV25-1,TRBJ1-6,17,.,many
TGTGCCAGCAGCTCACTACAGGGTTCTGAAGCTTTCTTT,CASSSLQGSEAFF,TRBV5-5,TRBJ1-1,13,.,few
TGTGCCAGCAGTAGGGGTGGCAATCAGCCCCAGCATTTT,CASSRGGNQPQHF,TRBV6-2/TRBV6-3,TRBJ1-5,13,.,.
TGTGCCAGCAGCCTTCGACAGGCCGGCCCCTACGAGCAGTACTTC,CASSLRQAGPYEQYF,TRBV4-2,TRBJ2-7,15,.,few
TGTGCCAGCAGTTTCCCCAGAGCCTATGGCTACACCTTC,CASSFPRAYGYTF,TRBV28,TRBJ1-2,13,.,many
TGTGCCAGCAGTTTAGGATTCACTGAAGCTTTCTTT,CASSLGFTEAFF,TRBV28,TRBJ1-1,12,.,many
TGTGCTAGTGGGGAGGATTATAACTATGGCTACACCTTC,CASGEDYNYGYTF,TRBV12-5,TRBJ1-2,13,.,.
TGCAGTGCTGGGGACAGGAGCTCTGGGGCCAACGTCCTGACTTTC,CSAGDRSSGANVLTF,TRBV20-1,TRBJ2-6,15,TRBD1,few